This TCR beta chain derives from a study of monozygotic twins with inflammatory bowel disease. For each CDR3 protein, TCRdb gives one entry from its re-call of the 5' RACE reads, without DNA. The data include about 140,000 distinct CDR3 sequences; the top ten clones carry around 1.2%. This CDR3 contains 12 residues. In germline, CDR1 is KGHSH, CDR2 LQKENI. The sample was blood. The clonotype originates from a human donor with ulcerative colitis or Crohn's disease, or a healthy co-twin of an affected twin (not recorded which). The rearrangement uses TRBV18 and TRBJ1-1. CDR3: CASSPGLAEAFF.